This T cell receptor (beta chain) was sequenced in a study of persistence of HIV-infected CD4 T cells. The study, taken as a whole, reports: The rare CMV-responding cells with HIV-1 proviruses were not separately TCR-sequenced. Within sorted populations, more oligoclonal TCRs accompanied more oligoclonal proviruses.

Cells were stimulated with CMV-infected fibroblast lysates at 8.5 to 10 ug/mL. CD4+ T cells upregulating both CD40 ligand and CD69 were sorted as responding cells. These HIV-1-infected adults initiated suppressive ART in chronic infection. Sequencing used immunoSEQ version 4 in survey mode. Only in-frame clones appear in the TCRdb table, and some are missing; sequencing was by immunoSEQ multiplex PCR. The table records 15,000 to 20,000 clones, roughly 74% of them present only once. With regard to this clone: Its antigen remains unknown.

The CDR3 consists of 15 residues. CDR1 and CDR2 from the germline V gene are LNHDA and SQIVND (reference sequence). Trimming removed 5 bases at V and 7 bases at J, with 15 bases between. The sequence derives from an adult man with HIV who was CMV-seropositive. The chain employs TRBV19 and TRBJ1-6, with D tentatively TRBD1 (6 bases). The sample was CD4+ T cells sorted from PBMCs after approximately 19-hour stimulation, taken from a patient who received antiretroviral therapy. The CDR3 DNA reads as TGTGCCAGTAGTCGCGGGGACATCCCAAATTCACCCCTCCACTTT. This translates into CASSRGDIPNSPLHF.